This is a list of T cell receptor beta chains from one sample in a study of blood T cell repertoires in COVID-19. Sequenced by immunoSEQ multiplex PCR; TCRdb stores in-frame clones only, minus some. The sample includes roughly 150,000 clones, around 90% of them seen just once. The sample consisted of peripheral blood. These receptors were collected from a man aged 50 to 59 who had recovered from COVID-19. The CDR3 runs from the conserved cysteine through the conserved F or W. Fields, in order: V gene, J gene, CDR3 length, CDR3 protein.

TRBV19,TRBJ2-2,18,CASSSGLAGYSNTGELFF
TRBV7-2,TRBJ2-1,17,CASSWGTRGASYNEQFF
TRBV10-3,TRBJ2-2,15,CAITGAGINTGELFF
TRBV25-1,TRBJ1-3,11,CASSDSHTIYF
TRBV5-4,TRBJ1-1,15,CASSLTGGAGTEAFF
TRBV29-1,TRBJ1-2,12,CSEGTGGQGYTF
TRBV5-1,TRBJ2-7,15,CASSLASPGGHEQYF
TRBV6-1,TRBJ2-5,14,CASSDKGGRETQYF
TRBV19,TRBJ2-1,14,CASSIGGAHNEQFF
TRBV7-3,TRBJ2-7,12,CASSVTGGKQYF
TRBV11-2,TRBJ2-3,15,CASSLTSGRTDTQYF
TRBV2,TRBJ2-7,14,CASSVTGGVDEQYF
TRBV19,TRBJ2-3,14,CATRGWGSTDTQYF
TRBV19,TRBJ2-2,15,CASSRAGGNTGELFF
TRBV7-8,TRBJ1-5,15,CASSGGTGSSQPQHF
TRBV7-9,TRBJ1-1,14,CASSPWQGGTEAFF
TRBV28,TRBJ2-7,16,CASSSRGRGGRYEQYF
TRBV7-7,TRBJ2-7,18,CASSLVPTTGTGGHEQYF
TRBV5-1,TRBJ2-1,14,CASSPGTGLNEQFF
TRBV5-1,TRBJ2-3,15,CASSPGHSSTDTQYF
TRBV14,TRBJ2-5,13,CASSQERAETQYF
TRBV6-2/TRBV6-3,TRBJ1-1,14,CASSPATVNTEAFF
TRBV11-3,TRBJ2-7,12,CASSQNAYEQYF
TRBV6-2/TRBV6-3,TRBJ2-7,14,CASSYGQATYEQYF
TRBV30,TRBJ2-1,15,CAWGYRGVNYNEQFF
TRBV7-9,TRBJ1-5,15,CASSRAGPPMEPQHF
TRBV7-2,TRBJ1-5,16,CASSPETGIRNQPQHF
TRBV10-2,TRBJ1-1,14,CASSSTGGNTEAFF
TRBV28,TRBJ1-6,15,CASRSPQGSNSPLHF
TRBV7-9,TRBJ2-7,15,CASSQGTGTSYEQYF
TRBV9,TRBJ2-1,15,CASSVTSGRLNEQFF
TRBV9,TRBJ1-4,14,CASSVQGANEKLFF
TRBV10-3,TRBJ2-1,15,CAISGYSSSYNEQFF
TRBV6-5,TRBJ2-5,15,CASRGYGTTQETQYF
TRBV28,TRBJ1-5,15,CASSLPSGPNQPQHF
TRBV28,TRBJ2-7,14,CASSFTQGAYEQYF
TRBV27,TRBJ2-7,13,CASSEQGAYEQYF
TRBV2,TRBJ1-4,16,CASSGFQGASNEKLFF
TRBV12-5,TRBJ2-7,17,CASGLVFGVFTSYEQYF
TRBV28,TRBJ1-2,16,CASSLSDRESLGGYTF
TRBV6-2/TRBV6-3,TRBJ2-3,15,CASSYGDRETRAQYF
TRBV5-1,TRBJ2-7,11,CASSLDREQYF
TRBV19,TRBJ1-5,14,CASSRTGANQPQHF
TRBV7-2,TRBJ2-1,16,CASSLAGTSGGGEQFF
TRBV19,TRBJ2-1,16,CASRTTSGGSYNEQFF